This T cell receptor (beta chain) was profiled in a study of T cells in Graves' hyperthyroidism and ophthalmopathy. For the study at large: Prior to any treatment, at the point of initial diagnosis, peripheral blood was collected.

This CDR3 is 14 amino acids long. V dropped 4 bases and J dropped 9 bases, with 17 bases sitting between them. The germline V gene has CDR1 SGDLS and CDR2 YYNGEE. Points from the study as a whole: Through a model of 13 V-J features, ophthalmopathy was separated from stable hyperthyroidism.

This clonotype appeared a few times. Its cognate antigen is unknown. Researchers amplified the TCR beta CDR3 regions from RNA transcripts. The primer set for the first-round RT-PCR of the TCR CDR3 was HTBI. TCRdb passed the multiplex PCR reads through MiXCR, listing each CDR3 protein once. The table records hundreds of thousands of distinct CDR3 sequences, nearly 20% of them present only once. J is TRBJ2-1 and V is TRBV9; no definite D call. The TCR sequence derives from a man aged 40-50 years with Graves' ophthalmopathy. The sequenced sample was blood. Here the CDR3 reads CASSPAAVYGEQFF. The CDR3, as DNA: TGTGCCAGCAGCCCCGCCGCTGTGTACGGTGAGCAGTTCTTC.